This T cell receptor beta chain was recorded in a study of CD8 T cells in Susac syndrome. In Susac syndrome patients, recently defined diagnostic criteria for definite or probable disease were met. The CDR3 length is 11 residues. Germline CDR1 SQVTM, CDR2 ANQGSEA. Deletions cut 6 bases from V and 8 bases from J, with 11 bases between. RNA amounts of roughly 0.45 to 1 ug underwent reverse transcription with random hexamers. TCRdb reanalysed the immunoSEQ multiplex PCR reads using MiXCR and keeps one entry per CDR3 protein. The sample holds about 190,000 distinct CDR3 sequences, around 95% seen once. This TCR came from a human donor with Susac syndrome. Sample: CD4+ T cells from PBMCs. The chain joins TRBV29-1 to TRBJ2-1; D gene uncertain. The CDR3 DNA reads TGCAGCGTCGAGGCCCCGGATGAGCAGTTCTTC. Protein product: CSVEAPDEQFF.